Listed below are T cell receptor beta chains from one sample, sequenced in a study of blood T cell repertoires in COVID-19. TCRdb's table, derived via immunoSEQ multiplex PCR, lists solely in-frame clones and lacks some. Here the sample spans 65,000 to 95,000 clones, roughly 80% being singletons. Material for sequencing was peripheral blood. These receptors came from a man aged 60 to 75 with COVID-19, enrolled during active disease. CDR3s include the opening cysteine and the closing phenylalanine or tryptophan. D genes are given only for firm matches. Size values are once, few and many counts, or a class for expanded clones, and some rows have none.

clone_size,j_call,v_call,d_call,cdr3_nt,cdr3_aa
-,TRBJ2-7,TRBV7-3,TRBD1,TGTGCCAGCAGCTTAATTCCGGGACAGAACTACGAGCAGTACTTC,CASSLIPGQNYEQYF
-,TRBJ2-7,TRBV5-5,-,TGTGCCGGCAGCGCGTCGACAGATAGATGGTCCTACGAGCAGTACTTC,CAGSASTDRWSYEQYF
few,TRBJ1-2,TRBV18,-,TGTGCCAGCTCACCACCGTCCAGGGGCGCCTCCGATGGCTACACCTTC,CASSPPSRGASDGYTF
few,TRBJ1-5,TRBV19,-,TGTGCCAGTAGTATTTCGGCGGGGGCGAATCAGCCCCAGCATTTT,CASSISAGANQPQHF
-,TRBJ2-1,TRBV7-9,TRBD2,TGTGCCAGCAGCTTAAGAGGTCTGGCTAGCGGGAGTAATGAGCAGTTCTTC,CASSLRGLASGSNEQFF
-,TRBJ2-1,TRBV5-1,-,TGCGCCAGCAGCGTTGGGGCAAGTGAGCAGTTCTTC,CASSVGASEQFF
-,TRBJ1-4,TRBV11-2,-,TGTGCCAGCAGCTTTACAGACTACCTAACTAATGAAAAACTGTTTTTT,CASSFTDYLTNEKLFF
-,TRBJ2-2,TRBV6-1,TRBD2,TGTGCCAGCAGTGGACCTAGCGGGGGGCCCACCGGGGAGCTGTTTTTT,CASSGPSGGPTGELFF
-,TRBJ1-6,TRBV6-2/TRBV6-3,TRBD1,TGTGCCAGCAGTTTACGACAGGGGAGTTCACCCCTCCACTTT,CASSLRQGSSPLHF
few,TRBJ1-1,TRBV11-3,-,TGTGCCAGCAGCGCAGGGTTCATGAACACTGAAGCTTTCTTT,CASSAGFMNTEAFF
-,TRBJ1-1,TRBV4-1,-,TGCGCCAGCAGCCAACCTTTTGACAGATTGAACACTGAAGCTTTCTTT,CASSQPFDRLNTEAFF
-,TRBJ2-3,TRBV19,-,TGTGCCAGCAAAATCGGGACAGATACGCAGTATTTT,CASKIGTDTQYF
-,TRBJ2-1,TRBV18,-,TGTGCCAGCTCACCACCTTCGACAGGAAGCTCCTACAATGAGCAGTTCTTC,CASSPPSTGSSYNEQFF
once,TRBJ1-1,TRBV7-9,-,TGTGCCAGCAGCCCCCGGGAGGTGGGGGTCAACACTGAAGCTTTCTTT,CASSPREVGVNTEAFF
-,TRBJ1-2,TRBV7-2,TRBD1,TGTGCCAGCAGCAACGACAGGGTTTATGGCTACACCTTC,CASSNDRVYGYTF
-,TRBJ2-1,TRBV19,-,TGTGCCAGTAGTATAGACGGGTTCTCTATTGAGCAGTTCTTC,CASSIDGFSIEQFF
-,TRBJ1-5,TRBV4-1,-,TGCGCCAGCAGCCCCGGACACAGCAATCAGCCCCAGCATTTT,CASSPGHSNQPQHF
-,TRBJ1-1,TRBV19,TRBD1,TGTGCCAGTAGTCAGGACAGGGGGGTGTATGGAACTGAAGCTTTCTTT,CASSQDRGVYGTEAFF
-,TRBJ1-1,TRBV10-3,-,TGTGCCATCAGTGAGGGCGGGGATCCTGAAGCTTTCTTT,CAISEGGDPEAFF
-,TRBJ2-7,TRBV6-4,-,TGTGCCAGCAGTGACTGCGGGTTAGGAGACCCCGGAAGCTCCTACGAGCAGTACTTC,CASSDCGLGDPGSSYEQYF
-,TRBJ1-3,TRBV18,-,TGTGCCAGCTCACCACTCTTGGGCCCTGGAAACACCATATATTTT,CASSPLLGPGNTIYF
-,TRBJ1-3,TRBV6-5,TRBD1,TGTGCCAGCAGCCCGGACAGGAGCTCTGGAAACACCATATATTTT,CASSPDRSSGNTIYF
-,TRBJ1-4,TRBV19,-,TGTGCCAGTAGTCCCACAGGGACAACTAATGAAAAACTGTTTTTT,CASSPTGTTNEKLFF
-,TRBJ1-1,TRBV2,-,TGTGCCAGCAGTGGGGGGGGGAACACTGAAGCTTTCTTT,CASSGGGNTEAFF
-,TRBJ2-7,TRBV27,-,TGTGCCAGCAGTTTGCGGGGCCTATCCTACGAGCAGTACTTC,CASSLRGLSYEQYF
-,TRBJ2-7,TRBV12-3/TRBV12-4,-,TGTGCCAGCAGCGGGGGTTCAAGGGAGCAGTACTTC,CASSGGSREQYF
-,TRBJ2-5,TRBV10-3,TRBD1,TGTGCCGCCCGGACAGGGTCGGGAGAGACCCAGTACTTC,CAARTGSGETQYF
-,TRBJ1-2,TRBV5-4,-,TGTGCCAGCAGCTCGAGTCCGAGGCGCTACACCTTC,CASSSSPRRYTF
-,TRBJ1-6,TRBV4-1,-,TGCGCCAGCAGTAGAGGACAGCGAAATTCACCCCTCCACTTT,CASSRGQRNSPLHF
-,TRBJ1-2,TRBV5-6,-,TGTGCCAGCAGCTTGGGGGCGGGTGGCTACACCTTC,CASSLGAGGYTF
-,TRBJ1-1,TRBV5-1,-,TGCGCCAGCAGCTTGCAGTTGAACACTGAAGCTTTCTTT,CASSLQLNTEAFF
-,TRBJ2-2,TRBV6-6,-,TGTGCCAGCAGAACGGGTGCCGTTGCCGGGGAGCTGTTTTTT,CASRTGAVAGELFF
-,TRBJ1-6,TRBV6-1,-,TGTGCCAGCAGTGGCCACTCAGGGGCCGCTAATTCACCCCTCCACTTT,CASSGHSGAANSPLHF
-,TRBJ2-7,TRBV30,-,TGTGCCTGGAAAGGGAGAGACGAGCAGTACTTC,CAWKGRDEQYF
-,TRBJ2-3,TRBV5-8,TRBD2,TGTGCCAGCAGCAGGACTAGCGGGAGGATCACAGATACGCAGTATTTT,CASSRTSGRITDTQYF
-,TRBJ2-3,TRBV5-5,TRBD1,TGTGCCAGCAGCTCCAGGGGACAGGGTGCAGCAGCGAAGGGTACGCAGTATTTT,CASSSRGQGAAAKGTQYF
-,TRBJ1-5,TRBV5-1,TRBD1,TGCGCCAGCAGCCCCGGGACAGCCAATCAGCCCCAGCATTTT,CASSPGTANQPQHF
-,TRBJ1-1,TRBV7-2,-,TGTGCCAGCAGCTCCACCGGGGGGGGCACTGAAGCTTTCTTT,CASSSTGGGTEAFF
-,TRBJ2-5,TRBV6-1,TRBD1,TGTGCCAGCAGTGAAGGGCAGGGGGCGCGAGAGACCCAGTACTTC,CASSEGQGARETQYF
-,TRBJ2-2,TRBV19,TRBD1,TGTGCCAGTAGTCCTCGAGGACAGGCCGGCGGGGAGCTGTTTTTT,CASSPRGQAGGELFF
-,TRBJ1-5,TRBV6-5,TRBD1,TGTGCCAGCAGGGACAGGGATGGCCAGCCCCAGCATTTT,CASRDRDGQPQHF
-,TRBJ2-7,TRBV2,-,TGTGCCAGCAGTGAAGCGGGGCTCCGTGGCTTC,CASSEAGLRGF
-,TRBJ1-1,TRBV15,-,TGTGCCACCAGCGCCGCGAGGAACACTGAAGCTTTCTTT,CATSAARNTEAFF
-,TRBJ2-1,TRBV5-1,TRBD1,TGCGCCAGCAGGTCGGGACAGGCCTACAATGAGCAGTTCTTC,CASRSGQAYNEQFF
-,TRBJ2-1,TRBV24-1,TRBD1,TGTGCCACCAGTGATGCCGAAACAGGGGGCTCCTACAATGAGCAGTTCTTC,CATSDAETGGSYNEQFF
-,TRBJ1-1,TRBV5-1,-,TGCGCCAGCAGCAGAACCCGAGGCCCCGGGGAGGCTGAAGCTTTCTTT,CASSRTRGPGEAEAFF
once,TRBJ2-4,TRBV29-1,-,TGCAGCGTTGAAGATCGAGGGCCACTAGCCAAAAACATTCAGTACTTC,CSVEDRGPLAKNIQYF
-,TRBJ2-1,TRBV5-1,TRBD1,TGCGCCAGCAGCTCGACAGGGTTCGGGAACAATGAGCAGTTCTTC,CASSSTGFGNNEQFF
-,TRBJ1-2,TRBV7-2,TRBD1,TGTGCCAGCAGCCCGGACAGGGGGAACTATGGCTACACCTTC,CASSPDRGNYGYTF
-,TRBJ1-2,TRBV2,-,TGTGCCAGCAGACTGAATGACTATGGCTACACCTTC,CASRLNDYGYTF
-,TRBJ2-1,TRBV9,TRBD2,TGTGCCAGCAGCGACCCACTAGCGGGAGGGTACAATGAGCAGTTCTTC,CASSDPLAGGYNEQFF
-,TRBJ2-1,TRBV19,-,TGTGCCAGTATAGGGAGAATGAACAATGAGCAGTTCTTC,CASIGRMNNEQFF
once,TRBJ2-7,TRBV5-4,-,TGTGCCAGCAGTTCCGAGGGTCCCGGCCGCTCCTACGAGCAGTACTTC,CASSSEGPGRSYEQYF
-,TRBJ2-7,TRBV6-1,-,TGTGCCAGCAGTGAAGCGAGCGCCTACGAGCAGTACTTC,CASSEASAYEQYF
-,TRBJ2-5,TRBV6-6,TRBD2,TGTGCCAGCAGTTACTGGCTAGCGGGAGAAAAGACCCAGTACTTC,CASSYWLAGEKTQYF
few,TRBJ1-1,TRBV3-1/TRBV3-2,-,TGTGCCAGCAGCCAAGAAATTCGGGTATCTGAAGCTTTCTTT,CASSQEIRVSEAFF